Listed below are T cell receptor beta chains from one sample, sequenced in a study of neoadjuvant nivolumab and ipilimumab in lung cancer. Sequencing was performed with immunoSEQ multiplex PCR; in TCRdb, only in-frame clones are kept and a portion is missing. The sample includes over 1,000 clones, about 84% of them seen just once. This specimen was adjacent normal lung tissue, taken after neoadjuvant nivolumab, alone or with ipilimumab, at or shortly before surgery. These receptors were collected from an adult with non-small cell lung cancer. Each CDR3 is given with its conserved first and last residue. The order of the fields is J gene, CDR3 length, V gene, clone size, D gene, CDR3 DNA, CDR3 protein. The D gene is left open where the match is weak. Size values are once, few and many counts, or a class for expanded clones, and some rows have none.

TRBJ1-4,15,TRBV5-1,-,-,TGCGCCAGCAGCACAAACACGGGGGGGGATGAAAAACTGTTTTTT,CASSTNTGGDEKLFF
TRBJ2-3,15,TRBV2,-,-,TGTGCCAGCAGTGCGGGGTCCGTCGCTCCAGGTACGCAGTATTTT,CASSAGSVAPGTQYF
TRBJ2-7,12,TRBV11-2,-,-,TGTGCCAGCAGGGGGACCCTCTACGAGCAGTACTTC,CASRGTLYEQYF
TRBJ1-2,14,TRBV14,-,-,TGTGCCAGCAGCCAAGCCCGACGGGGGGGCGGCTACACCTTC,CASSQARRGGGYTF
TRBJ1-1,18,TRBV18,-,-,TGTGCCAGCTCACCACAGGGAACCGATAGAATGATGAACACTGAAGCTTTCTTT,CASSPQGTDRMMNTEAFF
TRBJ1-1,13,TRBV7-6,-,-,TGTGCCAGCAGCGCGGACAGTAACACTGAAGCTTTCTTT,CASSADSNTEAFF
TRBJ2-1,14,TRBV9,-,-,TGTGCCAGCAGCGTAGTTAGCAGTGGGAATGAGCAGTTCTTC,CASSVVSSGNEQFF
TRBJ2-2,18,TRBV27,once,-,TGTGCCAGCAGTTCGATAATTGCAGGGGACTTATACACCGGGGAGCTGTTTTTT,CASSSIIAGDLYTGELFF
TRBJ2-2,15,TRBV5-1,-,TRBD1,TGCGCCAGCAATCCCGGGACAGGGAACACCGGGGAGCTGTTTTTT,CASNPGTGNTGELFF
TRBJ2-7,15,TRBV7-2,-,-,TGTGCCAGCAGCTTAATGTTGGGGGGAGCCTACGAGCAGTACTTC,CASSLMLGGAYEQYF
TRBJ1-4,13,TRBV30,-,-,TGTGCCTGGAGTGAATCTGGGGCCGGAAAACTGTTTTTT,CAWSESGAGKLFF
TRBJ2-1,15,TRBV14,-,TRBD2,TGTGCCAGCAGCCAGTGGCACCCAGCGGGGGATGAGCAGTTCTTC,CASSQWHPAGDEQFF
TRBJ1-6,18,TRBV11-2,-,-,TGTGCCAGCAGTCCCGCCCGTCGACAGGTGGATCCAAATTCACCCCTCCACTTT,CASSPARRQVDPNSPLHF